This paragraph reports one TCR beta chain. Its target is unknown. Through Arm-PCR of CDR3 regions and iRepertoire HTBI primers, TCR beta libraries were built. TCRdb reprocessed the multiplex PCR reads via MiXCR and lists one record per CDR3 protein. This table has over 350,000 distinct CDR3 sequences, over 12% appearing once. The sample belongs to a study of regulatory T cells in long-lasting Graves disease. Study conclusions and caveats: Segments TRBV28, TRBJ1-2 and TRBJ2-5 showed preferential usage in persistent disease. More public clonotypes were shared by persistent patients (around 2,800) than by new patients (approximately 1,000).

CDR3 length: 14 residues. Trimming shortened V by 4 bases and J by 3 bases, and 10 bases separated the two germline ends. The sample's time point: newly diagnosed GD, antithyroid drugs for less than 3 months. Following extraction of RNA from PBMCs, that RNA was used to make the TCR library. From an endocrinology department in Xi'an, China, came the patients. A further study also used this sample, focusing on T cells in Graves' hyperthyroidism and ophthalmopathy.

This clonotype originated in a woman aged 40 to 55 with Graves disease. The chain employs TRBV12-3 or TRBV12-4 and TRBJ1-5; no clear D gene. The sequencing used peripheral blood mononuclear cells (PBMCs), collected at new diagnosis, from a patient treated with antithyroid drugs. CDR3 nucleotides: TGTGCCAGCAGTTGGAGCAGGTCCAATCAGCCCCAGCATTTT. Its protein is CASSWSRSNQPQHF.